This paragraph reports one TCR beta chain. The table came from immunoSEQ multiplex PCR; TCRdb's copy has only in-frame clones and leaves some out. The repertoire holds approximately 22,000 clones, with over 75% as singletons. The data originate from a study of blood T cell repertoires in COVID-19. Material: peripheral blood. The receptor's source is a woman aged 70 to 79 with COVID-19, enrolled during active disease.

The CDR3 protein is CASSLFEAGELFF. The CDR3 region has the DNA TGTGCCAGCAGCTTATTTGAGGCCGGGGAGCTGTTTTTT. The chain couples TRBV7-2 to TRBJ2-2; D gene uncertain. The CDR3 totals 13 residues. Per germline, CDR1 SGHTA and CDR2 FQGNSA. V lost 2 bases and J lost 6, with 7 bases in between.